The clone carrying this T cell receptor (beta chain) was observed at least ten times. Its antigen is not known. These data originate in a study of T cells in Graves' hyperthyroidism and ophthalmopathy. Study conclusions and caveats: Onset of ophthalmopathy came a median 6.5 months after the model predicted it. Among clonotypes expanded in thyroid above 0.001, most were also found in blood.

The definition of stable Graves' hyperthyroidism was no ophthalmopathy progression within 18 months. Isolation of PBMCs was performed on 8.5 to 10 ml fresh peripheral blood. Using RNA transcripts as the source, TCR beta CDR3 regions were amplified. The TCR CDR3 was amplified in a first-round RT-PCR using the HTBI primer set. MiXCR, applied by TCRdb to the multiplex PCR reads, yields one record per CDR3 protein. The repertoire has 400,000 to 600,000 distinct CDR3 sequences, roughly 20% of them found once; the top ten carry around a quarter. The sample taken for sequencing was blood. The sequence derives from a man younger than 35 with Graves' hyperthyroidism.

CDR3 DNA sequence: TGTGCCAGCAGGAAATACGAGCAGTACTTC. Its translation: CASRKYEQYF. The chain joins TRBV28 to TRBJ2-7; D is undetermined. This CDR3 has 10 amino acids. The germline V and J ends were trimmed by 6 bases and 4 bases, with 4 bases remaining between them. Looked up from germline, CDR1 is MDHEN and CDR2 is SYDVKM.